These 19 T cell receptor beta chains share one sample of origin, sequenced in a study of shared clonotypes between healthy human individuals. Assay used: immunoSEQ multiplex PCR; TCRdb lists only in-frame clones, some missing. The data hold some 1,900,000 clones, with about 94% observed a single time. The naive CD8 subset, CD45RO-negative cells positively selected for CCR7, excluded terminally differentiated effector memory CD45RA+ cells. Sequencing was performed on naive CD8+ T cells sorted from blood. The receptors were gathered from a man younger than 30 in good health.

The rearrangement links TRBV2 to TRBJ2-1, with 14 bases that match TRBD2. CDR1 is SNHLY and CDR2 is FYNNEI in the germline V gene. CDR3 length: 18 residues. V was pared by 1 base and J by 8 bases, with 10 bases of the junction left unmatched. The CDR3 sequence: CASSEVGTSGSVLYEQFF. DNA of the CDR3: TGTGCCAGCAGTGAAGTCGGGACTAGCGGGAGTGTATTATATGAGCAGTTCTTC.

The chain recombines TRBV27 with TRBJ2-1, with D possibly TRBD1 on 6 matching bases. The CDR3 contains 16 residues. From germline, CDR1 is MNHEY and CDR2 SMNVEV (reference sequence). Trimming left V 5 bases short and J 0 bases short, with 14 bases between. Written as DNA, the CDR3 is TGTGCCAGCAGTGCAGAGGGGGACCTCTCCTACAATGAGCAGTTCTTC. Translated: CASSAEGDLSYNEQFF.

The rearrangement uses TRBV6-5 and TRBJ2-1; 9 bases line up with TRBD1. With V trimmed by 2 bases and J by 1 base, 3 bases remained unmatched. Germline V CDR1 and CDR2: MNHEY, SVGAGI. This CDR3 spans 16 amino acids. This chain's CDR3 is CASSYPGTGSYNEQFF. The CDR3 coding sequence is TGTGCCAGCAGTTACCCCGGGACAGGGTCCTACAATGAGCAGTTCTTC.

The chain recombines TRBV27 with TRBJ1-5; D is perhaps TRBD1 (5 bases). Germline CDR1 is MNHEY and CDR2 is SMNVEV (reference sequence). The germline V and J ends were trimmed by 5 bases and 4 bases, with 12 bases remaining between them. CDR3 length: 14 residues. The CDR3 is CASSTGTENQPQHF. The CDR3 coding sequence is TGTGCCAGCAGTACCGGGACGGAGAATCAGCCCCAGCATTTT.

The chain carries TRBV29-1 and TRBJ2-7, with D possibly matching TRBD1 (6 bases). The CDR3 sequence is 13 residues long. Germline CDR1 SQVTM, CDR2 ANQGSEA. The V end lost 7 bases, the J end lost 2 bases, and 15 bases lay between the germline ends. The CDR3: CSGPTGLTYEQYF. For the CDR3, the DNA is TGCAGCGGCCCGACAGGACTTACCTACGAGCAGTACTTC.

This chain joins TRBV7-9 and TRBJ2-5; TRBD1 aligns across 11 bases. The CDR3 runs to 15 residues. Germline V gene lookup returns CDR1 SEHNR and CDR2 FQNEAQ (reference sequence). Losses at the gene ends were 1 base for V and 4 bases for J; bases not matched to a gene: 2. DNA of the CDR3: TGTGCCAGCAGCTTAGGCGGGACAGGGGGAGAGACCCAGTACTTC. Its protein product is CASSLGGTGGETQYF.

A single count supports this clone. The chain joins TRBV7-9 to TRBJ2-1, with 8 bases that match TRBD2. The CDR3 has 16 residues. Germline assignment: CDR1 SEHNR and CDR2 FQNEAQ (reference sequence). The ends lost 4 bases at V and 7 bases at J; junction bases unmatched: 12. The CDR3 spells CASSSSPGLGANEQFF. Here the CDR3 DNA reads TGTGCCAGCAGCTCCTCCCCGGGACTAGGAGCGAATGAGCAGTTCTTC.

CDR3 residues: CASSFSGGIYEQYF. DNA for the CDR3: TGTGCCAGTAGTTTCTCCGGGGGGATCTACGAGCAGTACTTC. The J gene is TRBJ2-7, the V gene TRBV19, with 7 bases that match TRBD2. The trim removed 5 bases at V and 3 bases at J, leaving 7 bases unmatched. Germline assignment: CDR1 LNHDA and CDR2 SQIVND (reference sequence). This CDR3 has 14 amino acids.

The sample holds a few counts of this clone. The same CDR3 is also encoded by other DNA sequences in this sample. The chain is built from TRBV7-9 and TRBJ2-5; D unresolved. Germline CDR1 SEHNR, CDR2 FQNEAQ (reference sequence). The CDR3 runs to 11 residues. V was pared by 3 bases and J by 5 bases, with 4 bases between. The CDR3 here is CASSFGETQYF. For the CDR3, the DNA is TGTGCCAGCAGCTTCGGGGAGACCCAGTACTTC.

The chain combines TRBV5-6 with TRBJ2-7; D is unclear. V lost 0 bases and J lost 5, with 12 bases in between. Germline CDR1 and CDR2: SGHDT and YYEEEE. CDR3 size: 14 residues. CDR3 in amino acids: CASSLDGVLNEQYF. The CDR3 nucleotides are TGTGCCAGCAGCTTGGACGGCGTACTCAACGAGCAGTACTTC.

J is TRBJ2-2 and V is TRBV10-1; 13 bases match TRBD2. With V trimmed by 5 bases and J by 5 bases, 11 bases remained unmatched. CDR3 length equals 18 residues. Germline loops: CDR1 WNHNN, CDR2 SYGVQD (reference sequence). The CDR3 coding sequence is TGCGCCAGCAGTCCTTTCGGACTAGCGGGAGCGGTGACCGGGGAGCTGTTTTTT. As protein: CASSPFGLAGAVTGELFF.

The J gene is TRBJ2-3, the V gene TRBV2; 10 nucleotides agree with TRBD1. V gave up 6 bases and J gave up 6 bases; unmatched junction bases: 9. The CDR3 loop spans 15 amino acids. Germline-derived CDR1 and CDR2 are SNHLY and FYNNEI. For the CDR3, the DNA is TGTGCCAGCAGGAAAGTGGGACAGGGGTTGGATACGCAGTATTTT. Translating it yields CASRKVGQGLDTQYF.

With regard to this clone: Different DNA sequences within this sample yield the same CDR3. The chain carries TRBV7-9 and TRBJ2-7, with no clear D. The CDR3 is made up of 12 amino acids. V gave up 2 bases and J gave up 3 bases, with 5 bases separating them. Germline-derived CDR1 and CDR2 are SEHNR and FQNEAQ (reference sequence). The CDR3 DNA follows: TGTGCCAGCAGCTTAAGTGACTACGAGCAGTACTTC. It encodes CASSLSDYEQYF.

This clone was seen once. The J gene is TRBJ2-1, the V gene TRBV27, with a weak D call TRBD2 (6 bases). The CDR3 covers 13 residues. Germline V gene lookup returns CDR1 MNHEY and CDR2 SMNVEV (reference sequence). Trimming removed 8 bases at V and 7 bases at J, with 15 bases between. CDR3 in amino acids: CASGKDYENEQFF. The CDR3 DNA reads TGTGCCAGCGGGAAGGACTACGAGAATGAGCAGTTCTTC.

The rearrangement uses TRBV10-1 and TRBJ1-1, with a weak D call TRBD1 (5 bases). Trimming took off 8 bases at V and 1 base at J, with 11 bases between the two ends. Germline V gene lookup returns CDR1 WNHNN and CDR2 SYGVQD (reference sequence). CDR3 length: 13 residues. CDR3 region: CASSTAENTEAFF. CDR3 DNA sequence: TGCGCCAGCTCGACAGCAGAGAACACTGAAGCTTTCTTT.

Details on this clone: The sample carries other DNA sequences with the same CDR3. The rearrangement uses TRBV5-6 and TRBJ2-1; D possibly uses TRBD1 or TRBD2 (5 bases each). Per germline, CDR1 SGHDT and CDR2 YYEEEE. V lost 0 bases and J lost 6, with 7 bases in between. The CDR3 runs 13 residues. The CDR3, as DNA: TGTGCCAGCAGCTTGGGGGGGAGCAATGAGCAGTTCTTC. As protein: CASSLGGSNEQFF. Filled out from reference TRBV5-6 and TRBJ2-1, the complete variable domain reads DAGVTQSPTHLIKTRGQQVTLRCSPKSGHDTVSWYQQALGQGPQFIFQYYEEEERQRGNFPDRFSGHQFPNYSSELNVNALLLGDSALYLCASSLGGSNEQFFGPGTRLTVL.

On this clone itself: In the same sample, other DNA sequences code for this CDR3. The V call is TRBV27, the J call TRBJ2-7; 10 bases map to TRBD1. The CDR3 contains 14 residues. Germline-derived CDR1 and CDR2 are MNHEY and SMNVEV (reference sequence). V dropped 5 bases and J dropped 5; count of bases not matched to a gene: 6. The CDR3: CASSLGQGFHEQYF. CDR3 nucleotide sequence: TGTGCCAGCAGTCTGGGACAGGGGTTCCACGAGCAGTACTTC.

The chain links TRBV11-1 to TRBJ2-1; weak D call: TRBD1 (6 bases). Trimming left V 5 bases short and J 8 bases short, with 19 bases between. Per germline, CDR1 SGHAT and CDR2 FQDESV (reference sequence). This CDR3 has 15 amino acids. In DNA form, the CDR3 reads TGTGCCAGCAGCCTGCCCCCTGGCAGGGGCTATGAGCAGTTCTTC. Translating it yields CASSLPPGRGYEQFF.

This chain uses TRBV9 with TRBJ2-7, with D tentatively TRBD2 (6 bases). Looked up from germline, CDR1 is SGDLS and CDR2 is YYNGEE. The CDR3 is made up of 13 amino acids. The ends were cut back, 4 bases at V and 4 bases at J, with 12 bases in the middle. The CDR3 protein is CASSPNSGYEQYF. CDR3 in DNA: TGTGCCAGCAGCCCCAATAGCGGATACGAGCAGTACTTC.